This T cell receptor beta chain stems from a study of cytomegalovirus exposure and HLA in healthy donors. Study-wide results and caveats: In vitro experiments confirmed that three CMV-associated chains were specific for CMV antigens. Altogether, some 170 TCR beta chains were recorded as cytomegalovirus-associated.

Worth noting for this clone: Its target is not known.

Clones were sequenced by immunoSEQ multiplex PCR, and TCRdb holds only the in-frame ones, with some missing. The sample includes about 140,000 clones, around 88% of them seen just once. Sequenced sample: PBMCs. This clonotype originated in a young woman in good health and CMV-seropositive.

CDR3 sequence: CASSEWRDGYTF. CDR3 in DNA: TGTGCCAGCAGTGAATGGAGGGATGGCTACACCTTC. This chain connects TRBV2 to TRBJ1-2; D call uncertain. Between the trimmed V and J ends, which lost 2 bases and 6 bases, there was a span of 7 bases. From germline, CDR1 is SNHLY and CDR2 FYNNEI. The CDR3 loop spans 12 amino acids.